This T cell receptor (beta chain) came from a study of blood T cells in healthy people across ages. The second PCR ran about 6 to 12 cycles with a sample-barcoded 5' primer and J-beta primers. Tagging of each cDNA molecule was performed by a template-switch adaptor with 12 random nucleotides. TCRdb reprocessed the 5' RACE reads with MiXCR, giving one entry per CDR3 protein. The table lists roughly 730,000 distinct CDR3 sequences, approximately 53% of them singletons. The CDR3 consists of 16 residues. CDR1 MGHRA and CDR2 YSYEKL come from the germline V gene. The J segment lost 5 bases and the V segment lost 4 bases, leaving 13 bases of the junction unmatched.

The chain employs TRBV4-1 and TRBJ1-1; 7 bases match TRBD1. The clonotype originates from a man aged 35-49 years in good health. Material for sequencing was blood. The DNA for the CDR3 is TGCGCCAGCAGCCCAGAGGTAGGACAGGCGACGACTGAAGCTTTCTTT. Protein product: CASSPEVGQATTEAFF.